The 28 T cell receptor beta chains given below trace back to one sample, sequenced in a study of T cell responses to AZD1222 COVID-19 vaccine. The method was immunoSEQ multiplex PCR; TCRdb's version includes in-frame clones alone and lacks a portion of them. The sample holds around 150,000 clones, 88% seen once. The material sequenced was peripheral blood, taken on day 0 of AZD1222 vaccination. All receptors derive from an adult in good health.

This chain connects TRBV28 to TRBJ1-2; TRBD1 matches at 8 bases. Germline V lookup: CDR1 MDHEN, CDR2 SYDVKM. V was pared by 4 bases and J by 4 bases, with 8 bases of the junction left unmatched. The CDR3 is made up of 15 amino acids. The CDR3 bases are TGTGCCAGCAGTTCCGGACAGGGAAATATCTATGGCTACACCTTC. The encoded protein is CASSSGQGNIYGYTF.

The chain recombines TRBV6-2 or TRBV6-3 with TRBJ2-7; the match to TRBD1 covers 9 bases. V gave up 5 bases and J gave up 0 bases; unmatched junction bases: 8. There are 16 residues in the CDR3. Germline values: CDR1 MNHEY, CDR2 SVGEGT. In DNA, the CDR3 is TGTGCCAGCAGTAGAGACCGGGACAGGGTCTCCTACGAGCAGTACTTC. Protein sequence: CASSRDRDRVSYEQYF.

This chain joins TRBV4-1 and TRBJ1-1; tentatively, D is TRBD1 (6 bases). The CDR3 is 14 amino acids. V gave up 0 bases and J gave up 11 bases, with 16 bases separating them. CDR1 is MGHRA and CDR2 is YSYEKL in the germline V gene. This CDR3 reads CASSQDGTLRRAFF. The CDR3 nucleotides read TGCGCCAGCAGCCAAGATGGGACACTAAGGCGGGCTTTCTTT.

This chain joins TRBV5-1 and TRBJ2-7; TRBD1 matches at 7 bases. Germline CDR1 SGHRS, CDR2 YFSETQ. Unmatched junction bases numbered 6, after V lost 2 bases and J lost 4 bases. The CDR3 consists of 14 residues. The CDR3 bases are TGCGCCAGCAGCTTTGCCGACAGGGATTACGAGCAGTACTTC. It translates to CASSFADRDYEQYF. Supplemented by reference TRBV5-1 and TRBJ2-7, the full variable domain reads KAGVTQTPRYLIKTRGQQVTLSCSPISGHRSVSWYQQTPGQGLQFLFEYFSETQRNKGNFPGRFSGRQFSNSRSEMNVSTLELGDSALYLCASSFADRDYEQYFGPGTRLTVT.

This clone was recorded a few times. DNA for the CDR3: TGTGCCAGCAGTTACGACTTATCGAACACTGAAGCTTTCTTT. Its protein product is CASSYDLSNTEAFF. V usage is TRBV6-5 and J usage is TRBJ1-1; no firm D call. The CDR3 totals 14 residues. V lost 2 bases, J lost 1 base, and 8 bases lay in between. The germline gives CDR1 MNHEY, CDR2 SVGAGI.

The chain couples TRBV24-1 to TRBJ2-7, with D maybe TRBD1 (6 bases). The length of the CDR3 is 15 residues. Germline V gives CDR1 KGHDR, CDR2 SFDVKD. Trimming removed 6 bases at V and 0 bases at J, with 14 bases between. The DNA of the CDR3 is TGTGCCACCAGTTCCGGACAGAGAAGCTCCTACGAGCAGTACTTC. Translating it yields CATSSGQRSSYEQYF.

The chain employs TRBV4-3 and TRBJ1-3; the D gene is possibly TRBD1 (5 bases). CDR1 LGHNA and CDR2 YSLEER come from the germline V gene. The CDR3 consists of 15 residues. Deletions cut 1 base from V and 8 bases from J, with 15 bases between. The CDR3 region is CASSQATGPVDTIYF. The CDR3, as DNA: TGCGCCAGCAGCCAAGCTACAGGTCCCGTGGACACCATATATTTT.

The CDR3 loop is CASSLDRARQPQHF. The DNA of the CDR3 is TGTGCCAGTAGCCTGGACAGGGCGCGTCAGCCCCAGCATTTT. The chain recombines TRBV19 with TRBJ1-5; 8 positions match TRBD1. The CDR3 is 14 amino acids. Germline CDR1 is LNHDA and CDR2 is SQIVND (reference sequence). The ends lost 6 bases at V and 6 bases at J; junction bases unmatched: 7.

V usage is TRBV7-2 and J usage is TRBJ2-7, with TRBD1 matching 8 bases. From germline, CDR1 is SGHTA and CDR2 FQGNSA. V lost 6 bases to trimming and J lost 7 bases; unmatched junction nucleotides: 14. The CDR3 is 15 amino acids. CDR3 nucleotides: TGTGCCAGCAGAGTGGGAGACAGGGGCCTGGGTGAGCAGTACTTC. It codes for CASRVGDRGLGEQYF.

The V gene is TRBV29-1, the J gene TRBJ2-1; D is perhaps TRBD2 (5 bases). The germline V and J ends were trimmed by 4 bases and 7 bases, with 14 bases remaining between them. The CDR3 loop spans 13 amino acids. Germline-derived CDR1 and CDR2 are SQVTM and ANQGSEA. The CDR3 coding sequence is TGCAGCGTTGCGTGGCTAGCTCGGAATGAGCAGTTCTTC. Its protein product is CSVAWLARNEQFF.

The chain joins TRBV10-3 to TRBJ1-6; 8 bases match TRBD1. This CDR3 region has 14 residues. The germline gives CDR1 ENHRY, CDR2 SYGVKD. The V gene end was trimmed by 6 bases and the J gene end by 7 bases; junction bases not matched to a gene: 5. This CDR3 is CAIRGQGGNSPLHF. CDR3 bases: TGTGCCATCAGAGGACAGGGTGGGAATTCACCCCTCCACTTT.

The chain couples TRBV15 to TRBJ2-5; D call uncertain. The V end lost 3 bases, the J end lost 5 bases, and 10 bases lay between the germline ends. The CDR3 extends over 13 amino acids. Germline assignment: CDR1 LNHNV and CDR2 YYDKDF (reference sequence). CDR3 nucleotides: TGTGCCACCAGCAGGCTCCTGGGGGAGACCCAGTACTTC. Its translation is CATSRLLGETQYF.

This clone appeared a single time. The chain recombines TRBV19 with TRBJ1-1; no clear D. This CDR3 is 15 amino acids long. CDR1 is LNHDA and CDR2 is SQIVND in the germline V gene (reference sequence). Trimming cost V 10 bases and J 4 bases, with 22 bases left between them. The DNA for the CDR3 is TGTGCCACCTCAGGTGGAAGTCTGCGAGCCACTGAAGCTTTCTTT. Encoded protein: CATSGGSLRATEAFF.

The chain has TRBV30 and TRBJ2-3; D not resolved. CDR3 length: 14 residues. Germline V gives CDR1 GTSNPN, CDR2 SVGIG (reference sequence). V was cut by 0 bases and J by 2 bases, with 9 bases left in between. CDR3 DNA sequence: TGTGCCTGGAGTGTAAATTCCATCACAGATACGCAGTATTTT. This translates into CAWSVNSITDTQYF.

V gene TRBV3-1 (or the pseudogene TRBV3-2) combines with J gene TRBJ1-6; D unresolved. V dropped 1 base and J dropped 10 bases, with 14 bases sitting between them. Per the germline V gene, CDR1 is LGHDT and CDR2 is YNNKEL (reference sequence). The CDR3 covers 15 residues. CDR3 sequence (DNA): TGTGCCAGCAGCCAAGGACCGAGCGCCGGGTCACCCCTCCACTTT. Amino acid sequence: CASSQGPSAGSPLHF.

The CDR3 DNA sequence: TGTGCCAGCAGCCTATGGGGGACGGGGAACACTGAAGCTTTCTTT. Its translation: CASSLWGTGNTEAFF. The rearrangement links TRBV14 to TRBJ1-1; the D gene is possibly TRBD1 (5 bases). The CDR3 consists of 15 residues. In germline, CDR1 is SGHDN, CDR2 FVKESK. The ends were cut back, 4 bases at V and 1 base at J, with 13 bases in the middle.

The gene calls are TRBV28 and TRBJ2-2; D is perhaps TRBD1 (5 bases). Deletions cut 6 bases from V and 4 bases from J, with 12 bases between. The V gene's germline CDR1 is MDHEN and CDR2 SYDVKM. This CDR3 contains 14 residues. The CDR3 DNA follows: TGTGCCAGCAGACCGCAGGGTGGCACCGGGGAGCTGTTTTTT. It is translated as CASRPQGGTGELFF.

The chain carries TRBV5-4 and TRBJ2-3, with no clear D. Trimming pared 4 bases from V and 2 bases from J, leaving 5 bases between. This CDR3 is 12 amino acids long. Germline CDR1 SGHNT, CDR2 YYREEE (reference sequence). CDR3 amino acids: CASSRDTDTQYF. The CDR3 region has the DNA TGTGCCAGCAGCCGCGACACAGATACGCAGTATTTT.

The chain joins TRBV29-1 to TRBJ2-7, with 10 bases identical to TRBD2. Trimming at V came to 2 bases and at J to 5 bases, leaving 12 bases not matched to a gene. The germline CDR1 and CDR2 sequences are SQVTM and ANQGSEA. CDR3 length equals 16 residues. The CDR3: CSVERLAGVYNHEQYF. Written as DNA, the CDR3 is TGCAGCGTTGAAAGGCTAGCGGGAGTTTACAACCACGAGCAGTACTTC.

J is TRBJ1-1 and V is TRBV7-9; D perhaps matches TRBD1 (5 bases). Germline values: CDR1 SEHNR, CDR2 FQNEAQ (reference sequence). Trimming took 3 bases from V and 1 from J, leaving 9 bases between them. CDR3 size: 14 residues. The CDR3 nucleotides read TGTGCCAGCAGCTTCATTCAGGGGAACACTGAAGCTTTCTTT. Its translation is CASSFIQGNTEAFF. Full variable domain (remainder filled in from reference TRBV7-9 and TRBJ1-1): DTGVSQNPRHKITKRGQNVTFRCDPISEHNRLYWYRQTLGQGPEFLTYFQNEAQLEKSRLLSDRFSAERPKGSFSTLEIQRTEQGDSAMYLCASSFIQGNTEAFFGQGTRLTVV.

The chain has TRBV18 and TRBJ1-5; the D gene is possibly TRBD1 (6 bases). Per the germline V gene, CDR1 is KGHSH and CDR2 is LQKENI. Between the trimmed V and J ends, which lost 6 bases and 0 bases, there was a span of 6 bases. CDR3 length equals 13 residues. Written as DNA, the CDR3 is TGTGCCAGCTCGGACAGTAGCAATCAGCCCCAGCATTTT. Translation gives CASSDSSNQPQHF.

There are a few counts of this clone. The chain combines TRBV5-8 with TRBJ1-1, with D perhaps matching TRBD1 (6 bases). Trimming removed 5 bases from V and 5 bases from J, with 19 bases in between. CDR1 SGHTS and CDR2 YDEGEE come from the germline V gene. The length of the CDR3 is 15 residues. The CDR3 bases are TGTGCCAGCAGAAAGAACAGGGCTTGGTGGACTGAAGCTTTCTTT. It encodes CASRKNRAWWTEAFF.

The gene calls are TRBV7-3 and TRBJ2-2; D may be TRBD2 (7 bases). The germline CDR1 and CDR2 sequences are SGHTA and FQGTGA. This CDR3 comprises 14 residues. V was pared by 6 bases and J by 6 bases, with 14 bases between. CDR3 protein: CASRRGASSGELFF. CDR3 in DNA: TGTGCCAGCAGACGGGGGGCTTCCTCCGGGGAGCTGTTTTTT.

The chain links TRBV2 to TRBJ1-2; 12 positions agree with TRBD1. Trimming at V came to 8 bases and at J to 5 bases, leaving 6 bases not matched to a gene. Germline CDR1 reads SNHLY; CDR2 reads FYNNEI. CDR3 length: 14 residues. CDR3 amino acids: CASPGTGGRYGYTF. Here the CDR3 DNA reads TGTGCCAGCCCCGGGACAGGGGGCCGGTATGGCTACACCTTC.

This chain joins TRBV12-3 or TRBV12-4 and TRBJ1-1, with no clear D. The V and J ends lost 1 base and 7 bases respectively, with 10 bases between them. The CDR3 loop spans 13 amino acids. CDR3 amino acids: CASSLGKLGEAFF. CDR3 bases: TGTGCCAGCAGTTTAGGGAAACTTGGTGAAGCTTTCTTT.

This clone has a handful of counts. CDR3 DNA sequence: TGCGCCAGCAGCTTGGGACAGGGGCCCGATCAGCCCCAGCATTTT. Translation: CASSLGQGPDQPQHF. This chain uses TRBV5-1 with TRBJ1-5; TRBD1 matches at 8 bases. Germline V gene sequence: CDR1 SGHRS, CDR2 YFSETQ. This CDR3 has 15 residues. Trimming removed 0 bases from V and 5 bases from J; junction bases left unmatched: 4.

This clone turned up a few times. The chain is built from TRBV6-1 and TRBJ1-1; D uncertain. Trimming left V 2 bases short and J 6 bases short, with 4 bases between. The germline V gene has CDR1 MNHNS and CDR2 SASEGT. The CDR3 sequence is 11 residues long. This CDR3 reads CASSERSEAFF. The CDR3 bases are TGTGCCAGCAGTGAAAGATCTGAAGCTTTCTTT.

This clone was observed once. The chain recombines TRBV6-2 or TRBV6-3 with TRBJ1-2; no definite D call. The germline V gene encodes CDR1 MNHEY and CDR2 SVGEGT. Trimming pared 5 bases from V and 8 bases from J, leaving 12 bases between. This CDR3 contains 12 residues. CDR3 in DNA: TGTGCCAGCAGTACCGGAAGCTTGGGCTACACCTTC. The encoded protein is CASSTGSLGYTF.